This note documents a single T cell receptor (beta chain) sequence. The data originate from a study of blood T cell repertoires in COVID-19. For the study at large: Material from acute and convalescent COVID-19 was sourced from the United States, Italy and Spain.

In the authors' workflow: Amplification of reference gene primers was used by the study to estimate nucleated cell counts. Libraries were prepared by immunoSEQ multiplex PCR; TCRdb keeps only in-frame clonotypes and omits some of them. V and J calls and clone size are as listed in that table; D and trimming were resolved from the DNA. There are 150,000 to 200,000 clones in the sample; about 88% occur only once, and 0.99% lies in the top ten. The V end lost 4 bases, the J end lost 3 bases, and 13 bases lay between the germline ends. In germline, CDR1 is SGHDN, CDR2 FVKESK. This CDR3 has 15 amino acids.

The origin of this receptor is a man between 18 and 29 years old with acute or convalescent COVID-19. The sequenced material came from peripheral blood. This chain uses TRBV14 with TRBJ2-1; TRBD2 might be the D (6 bases). CDR3 sequence: CASSLGLGGYNEQFF. As DNA, the CDR3 is TGTGCCAGCAGCCTGGGACTTGGCGGCTACAATGAGCAGTTCTTC.